The entry below gives a single T cell receptor beta chain sequence along with its context. This sample is part of a study of blood T cell repertoires in COVID-19. Study-wide background: The cDNA or gDNA used as material had been derived from T cells, B-cell-depleted T cells, or PBMCs.

Here immunoSEQ multiplex PCR was the method, and the copy in TCRdb shows in-frame clones only, minus some. The sample lists about 66,000 clones; 90% to 95% were seen once. With 5 bases removed from V and 11 bases from J, the gap between germline ends came to 18 bases. This CDR3 spans 13 amino acids. The J gene is TRBJ1-1, the V gene TRBV12-3 or TRBV12-4; D is possibly TRBD1 (6 bases). The TCR was taken from a human donor in a cohort sampled during active COVID-19. The sample consisted of peripheral blood. The CDR3 reads CASSPGTSRWAFF. The CDR3 DNA sequence: TGTGCCAGCAGTCCGGGGACATCTCGCTGGGCTTTCTTT.